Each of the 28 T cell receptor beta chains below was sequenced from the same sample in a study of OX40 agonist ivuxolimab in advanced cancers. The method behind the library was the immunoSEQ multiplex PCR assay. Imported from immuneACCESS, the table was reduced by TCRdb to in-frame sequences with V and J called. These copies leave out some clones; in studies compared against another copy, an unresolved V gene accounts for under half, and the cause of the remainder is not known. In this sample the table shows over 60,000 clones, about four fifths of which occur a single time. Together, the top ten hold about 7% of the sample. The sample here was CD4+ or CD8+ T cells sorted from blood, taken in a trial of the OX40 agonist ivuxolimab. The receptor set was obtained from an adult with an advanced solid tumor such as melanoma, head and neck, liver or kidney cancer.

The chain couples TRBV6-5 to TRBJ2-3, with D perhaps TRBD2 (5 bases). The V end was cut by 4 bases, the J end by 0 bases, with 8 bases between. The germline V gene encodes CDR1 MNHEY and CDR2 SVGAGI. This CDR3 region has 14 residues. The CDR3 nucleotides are TGTGCCAGCAGTTCCTGGACTAGCACAGATACGCAGTATTTT. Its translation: CASSSWTSTDTQYF.

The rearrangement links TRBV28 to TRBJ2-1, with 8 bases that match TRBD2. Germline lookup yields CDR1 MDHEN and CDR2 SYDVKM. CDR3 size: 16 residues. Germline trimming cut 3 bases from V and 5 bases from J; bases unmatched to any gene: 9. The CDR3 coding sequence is TGTGCCAGCAGTTTCCCGGACACGGGGGGGGACAATGAGCAGTTCTTC. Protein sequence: CASSFPDTGGDNEQFF. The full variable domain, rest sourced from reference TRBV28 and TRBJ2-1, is DVKVTQSSRYLVKRTGEKVFLECVQDMDHENMFWYRQDPGLGLRLIYFSYDVKMKEKGDIPEGYSVSREKKERFSLILESASTNQTSMYLCASSFPDTGGDNEQFFGPGTRLTVL.

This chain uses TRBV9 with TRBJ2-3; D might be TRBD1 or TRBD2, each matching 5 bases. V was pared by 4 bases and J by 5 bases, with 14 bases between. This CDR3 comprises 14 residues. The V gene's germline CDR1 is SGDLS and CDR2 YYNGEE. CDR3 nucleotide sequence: TGTGCCAGCAGCCCCGGCCAGGGAGAAGATACGCAGTATTTT. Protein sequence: CASSPGQGEDTQYF.

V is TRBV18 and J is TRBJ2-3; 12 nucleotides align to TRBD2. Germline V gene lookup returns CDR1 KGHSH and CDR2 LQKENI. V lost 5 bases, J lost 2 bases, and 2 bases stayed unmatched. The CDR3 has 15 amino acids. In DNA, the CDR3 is TGTGCCAGCTCAACTAGCGGGGGGCACACAGATACGCAGTATTTT. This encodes CASSTSGGHTDTQYF.

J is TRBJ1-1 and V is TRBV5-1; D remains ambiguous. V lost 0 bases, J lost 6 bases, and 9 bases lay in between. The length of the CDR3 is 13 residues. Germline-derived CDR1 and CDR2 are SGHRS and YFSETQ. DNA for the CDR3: TGCGCCAGCAGCTTGGGTTTGGATGCTGAAGCTTTCTTT. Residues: CASSLGLDAEAFF.

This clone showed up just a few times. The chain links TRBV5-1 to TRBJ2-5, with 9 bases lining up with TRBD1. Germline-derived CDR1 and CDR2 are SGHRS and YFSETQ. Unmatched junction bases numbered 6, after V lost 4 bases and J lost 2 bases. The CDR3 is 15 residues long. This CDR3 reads CASSGVDRGQETQYF. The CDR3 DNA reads TGCGCCAGCAGCGGGGTGGACAGGGGACAAGAGACCCAGTACTTC. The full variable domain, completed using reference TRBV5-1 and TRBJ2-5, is KAGVTQTPRYLIKTRGQQVTLSCSPISGHRSVSWYQQTPGQGLQFLFEYFSETQRNKGNFPGRFSGRQFSNSRSEMNVSTLELGDSALYLCASSGVDRGQETQYFGPGTRLLVL.

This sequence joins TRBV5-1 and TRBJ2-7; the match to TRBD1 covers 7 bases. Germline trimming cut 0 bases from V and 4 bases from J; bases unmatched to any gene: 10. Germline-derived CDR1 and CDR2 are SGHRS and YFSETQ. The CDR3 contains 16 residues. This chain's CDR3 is CASSLGPSRQGYEQYF. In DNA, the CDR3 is TGCGCCAGCAGCTTGGGTCCGTCCCGACAGGGTTACGAGCAGTACTTC. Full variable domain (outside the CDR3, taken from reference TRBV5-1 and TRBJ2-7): KAGVTQTPRYLIKTRGQQVTLSCSPISGHRSVSWYQQTPGQGLQFLFEYFSETQRNKGNFPGRFSGRQFSNSRSEMNVSTLELGDSALYLCASSLGPSRQGYEQYFGPGTRLTVT.

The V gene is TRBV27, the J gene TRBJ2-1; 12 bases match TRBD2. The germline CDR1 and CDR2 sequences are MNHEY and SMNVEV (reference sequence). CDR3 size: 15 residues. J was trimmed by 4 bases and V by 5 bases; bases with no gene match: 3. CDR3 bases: TGTGCCAGCAGTACCGGGACTAGCGGGTACAATGAGCAGTTCTTC. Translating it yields CASSTGTSGYNEQFF.

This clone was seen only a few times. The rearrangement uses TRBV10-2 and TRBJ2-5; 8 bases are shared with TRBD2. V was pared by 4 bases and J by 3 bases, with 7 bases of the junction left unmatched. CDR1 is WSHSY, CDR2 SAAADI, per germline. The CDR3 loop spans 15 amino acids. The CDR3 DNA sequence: TGCGCCAGCAGTGCGATCTCAGCGGGGGAAGAGACCCAGTACTTC. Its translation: CASSAISAGEETQYF.

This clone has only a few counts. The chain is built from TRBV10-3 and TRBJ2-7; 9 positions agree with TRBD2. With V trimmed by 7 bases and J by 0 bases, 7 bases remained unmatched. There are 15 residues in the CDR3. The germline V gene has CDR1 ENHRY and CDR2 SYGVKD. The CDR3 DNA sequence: TGTGCCATCAAGTCCGGGACTAGCATCTCCTACGAGCAGTACTTC. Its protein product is CAIKSGTSISYEQYF.

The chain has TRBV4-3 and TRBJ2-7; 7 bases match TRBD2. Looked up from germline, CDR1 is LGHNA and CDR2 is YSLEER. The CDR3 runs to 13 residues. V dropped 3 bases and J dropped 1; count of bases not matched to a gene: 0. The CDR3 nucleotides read TGCGCCAGCAGCCAGGGGGGGTCCTACGAGCAGTACTTC. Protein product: CASSQGGSYEQYF.

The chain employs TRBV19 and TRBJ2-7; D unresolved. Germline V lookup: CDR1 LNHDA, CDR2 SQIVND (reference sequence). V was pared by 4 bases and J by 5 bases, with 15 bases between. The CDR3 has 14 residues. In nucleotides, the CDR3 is TGTGCCAGTAGTAGGAGCAAAGGGTACGACGAGCAGTACTTC. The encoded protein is CASSRSKGYDEQYF. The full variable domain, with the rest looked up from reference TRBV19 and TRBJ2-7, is DGGITQSPKYLFRKEGQNVTLSCEQNLNHDAMYWYRQDPGQGLRLIYYSQIVNDFQKGDIAEGYSVSREKKESFPLTVTSAQKNPTAFYLCASSRSKGYDEQYFGPGTRLTVT.

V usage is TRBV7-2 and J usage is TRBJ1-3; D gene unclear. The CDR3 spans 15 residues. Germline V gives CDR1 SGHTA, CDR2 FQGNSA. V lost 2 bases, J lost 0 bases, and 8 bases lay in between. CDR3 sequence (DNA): TGTGCCAGCAGCTTATTTTATGGCTCTGGAAACACCATATATTTT. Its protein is CASSLFYGSGNTIYF.

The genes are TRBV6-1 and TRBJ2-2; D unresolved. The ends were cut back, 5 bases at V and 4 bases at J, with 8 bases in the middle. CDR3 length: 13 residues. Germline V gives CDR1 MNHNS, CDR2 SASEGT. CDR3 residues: CASSPIVTGELFF. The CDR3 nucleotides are TGTGCCAGCAGTCCAATCGTCACCGGGGAGCTGTTTTTT.

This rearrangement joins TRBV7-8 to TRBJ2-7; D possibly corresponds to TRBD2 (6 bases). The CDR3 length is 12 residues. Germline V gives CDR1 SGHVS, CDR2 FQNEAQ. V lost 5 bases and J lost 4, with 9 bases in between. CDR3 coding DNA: TGTGCCAGCAGCCTTAGCGGTTACGAGCAGTACTTC. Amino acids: CASSLSGYEQYF.

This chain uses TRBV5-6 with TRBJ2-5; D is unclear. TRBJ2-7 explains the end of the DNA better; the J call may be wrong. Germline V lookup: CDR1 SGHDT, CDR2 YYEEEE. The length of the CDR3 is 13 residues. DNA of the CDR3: TGTGCCAGCAGCTCACCCCTAGGCTACGAGCAGTACTTC. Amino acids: CASSSPLGYEQYF.

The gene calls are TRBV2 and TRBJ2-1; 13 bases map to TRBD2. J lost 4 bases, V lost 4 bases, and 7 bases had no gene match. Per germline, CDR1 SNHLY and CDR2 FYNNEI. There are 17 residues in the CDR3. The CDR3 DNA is TGTGCCAGCAGTGGACTAGCGGGGGGCGGTCAATACAATGAGCAGTTCTTC. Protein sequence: CASSGLAGGGQYNEQFF.

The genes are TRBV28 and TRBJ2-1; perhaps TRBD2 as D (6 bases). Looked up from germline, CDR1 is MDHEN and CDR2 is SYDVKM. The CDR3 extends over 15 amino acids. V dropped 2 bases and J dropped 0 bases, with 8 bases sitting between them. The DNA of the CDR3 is TGTGCCAGCAGTTTAACCGGGGGCTCCTACAATGAGCAGTTCTTC. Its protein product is CASSLTGGSYNEQFF.

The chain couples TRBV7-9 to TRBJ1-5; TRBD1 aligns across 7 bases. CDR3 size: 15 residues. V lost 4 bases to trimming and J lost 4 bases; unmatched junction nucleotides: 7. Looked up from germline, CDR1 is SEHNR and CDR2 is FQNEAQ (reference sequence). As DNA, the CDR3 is TGTGCCAGCAGCTCCTCGGGACAGAGGAATCAGCCCCAGCATTTT. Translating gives CASSSSGQRNQPQHF.

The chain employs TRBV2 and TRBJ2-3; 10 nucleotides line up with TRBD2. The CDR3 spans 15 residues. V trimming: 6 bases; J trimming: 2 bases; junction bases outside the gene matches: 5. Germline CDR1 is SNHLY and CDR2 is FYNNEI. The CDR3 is CASSSSGRITDTQYF. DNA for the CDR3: TGTGCCAGCAGCTCTAGCGGGAGAATCACAGATACGCAGTATTTT.

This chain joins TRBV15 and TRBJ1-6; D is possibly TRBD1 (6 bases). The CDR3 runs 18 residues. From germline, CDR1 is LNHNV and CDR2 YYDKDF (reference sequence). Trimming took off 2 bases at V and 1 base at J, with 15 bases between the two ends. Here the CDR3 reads CATSRPWGTGSYNSPLHF. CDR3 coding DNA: TGTGCCACCAGCAGACCTTGGGGAACAGGGTCCTATAATTCACCCCTCCACTTT.

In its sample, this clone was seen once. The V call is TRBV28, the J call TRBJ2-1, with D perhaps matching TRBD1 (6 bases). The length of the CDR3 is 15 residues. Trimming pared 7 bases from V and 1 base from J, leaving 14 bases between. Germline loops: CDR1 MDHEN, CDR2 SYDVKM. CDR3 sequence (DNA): TGTGCCAGCAACTCAGGGGTTTTTTCCTACAATGAGCAGTTCTTC. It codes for CASNSGVFSYNEQFF.

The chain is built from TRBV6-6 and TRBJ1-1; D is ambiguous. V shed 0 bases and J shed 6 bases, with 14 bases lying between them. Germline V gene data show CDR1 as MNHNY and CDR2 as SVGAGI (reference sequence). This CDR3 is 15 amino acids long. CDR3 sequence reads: CASSYSSGQSPEAFF. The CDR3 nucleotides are TGTGCCAGCAGTTACTCGTCAGGCCAGAGCCCTGAAGCTTTCTTT.

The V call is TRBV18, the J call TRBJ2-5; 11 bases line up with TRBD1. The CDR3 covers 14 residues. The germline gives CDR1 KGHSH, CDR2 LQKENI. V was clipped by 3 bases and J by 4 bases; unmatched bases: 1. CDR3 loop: CASSPGTGGETQYF. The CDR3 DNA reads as TGTGCCAGCTCACCCGGGACAGGGGGAGAGACCCAGTACTTC.

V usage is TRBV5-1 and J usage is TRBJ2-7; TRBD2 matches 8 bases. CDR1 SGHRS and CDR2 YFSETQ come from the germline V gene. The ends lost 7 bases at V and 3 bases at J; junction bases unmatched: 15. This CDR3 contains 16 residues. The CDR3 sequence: CASPLRKLAAFYEQYV. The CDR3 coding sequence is TGCGCCAGCCCCCTCCGTAAACTAGCGGCCTTCTACGAGCAGTACGTC.

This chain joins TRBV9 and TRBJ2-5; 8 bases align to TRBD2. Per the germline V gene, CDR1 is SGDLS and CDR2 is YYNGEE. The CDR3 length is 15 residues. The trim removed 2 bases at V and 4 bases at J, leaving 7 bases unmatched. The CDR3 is CASSVDGRALETQYF. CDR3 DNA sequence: TGTGCCAGCAGCGTGGACGGGAGGGCCTTAGAGACCCAGTACTTC.

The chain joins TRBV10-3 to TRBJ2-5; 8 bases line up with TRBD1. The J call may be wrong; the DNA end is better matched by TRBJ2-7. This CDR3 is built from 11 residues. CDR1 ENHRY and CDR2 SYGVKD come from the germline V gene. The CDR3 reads CAIRGQDEQYF. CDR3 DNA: TGTGCCATCAGGGGACAGGACGAGCAGTACTTC.

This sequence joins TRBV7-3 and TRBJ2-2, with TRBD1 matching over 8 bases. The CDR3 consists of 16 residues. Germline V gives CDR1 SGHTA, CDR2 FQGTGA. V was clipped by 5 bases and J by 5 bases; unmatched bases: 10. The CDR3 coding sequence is TGTGCCAGCAGCCCAGGACAGGGCAGGGGTACCGGGGAGCTGTTTTTT. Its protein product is CASSPGQGRGTGELFF.